The clone carrying this T cell receptor beta chain came up once. Its target is not known. This entry comes from a study of T cell responses to AZD1222 COVID-19 vaccine. Study results and caveats: Unmutated variant regions reportedly attract nearly half of all spike-specific TCRs. Donors skewed white British and female; clonal diversity was possibly underestimated.

Repertoires were generated with immunoSEQ multiplex PCR, while TCRdb's copy carries only in-frame clones and drops some. This sample has 70,000 or so clones, with 60% to 85% found just once. The receptor was derived from an adult in good health. The specimen comprised peripheral blood, sampled on day 0 of AZD1222 vaccination.

CDR3 loop: CASSPRTSGSTLRRPQETQYF. The DNA for the CDR3 is TGTGCCAGCTCACCTAGGACTAGCGGGTCTACCCTCCGCCGGCCCCAAGAGACCCAGTACTTC. The J gene is TRBJ2-5, the V gene TRBV18, with TRBD2 matching 11 bases. This CDR3 is 21 amino acids long. Germline V gives CDR1 KGHSH, CDR2 LQKENI. V shed 3 bases, J shed 1 base, and the junction held 19 bases outside the gene matches.